Shown below are 8 T cell receptor beta chains from a single sample sequenced in a study of identical twins. TCRdb analysed the 5' RACE reads with MiXCR anew, one entry per CDR3 protein. Of 350,000 to 500,000 distinct CDR3 sequences listed, about a fifth are singletons. The sequencing input was naive T cells sorted from blood. These receptors were collected from a man in his fifties or sixties in good health.

There are a few counts of this clonotype. V gene TRBV29-1 combines with J gene TRBJ2-1; 7 nucleotides line up with TRBD1. This CDR3 has 12 residues. Trimming took 7 bases from V and 9 from J; bases not matched to a gene: 9. The V gene's germline CDR1 is SQVTM and CDR2 ANQGSEA. The DNA of the CDR3 is TGCAGCGCTCCCTTAGGGGGCCTTGAGCAGTTCTTC. Translation gives CSAPLGGLEQFF.

This clonotype was counted many times. The V gene is TRBV7-2, the J gene TRBJ1-2; no definite D call. The V gene's germline CDR1 is SGHTA and CDR2 FQGNSA. Trimming stripped 1 base from V and 5 bases from J, with 14 bases between. This CDR3 region has 15 residues. The CDR3: CASSLDASGRYGYTF. The DNA of the CDR3 is TGTGCCAGCAGCTTAGATGCAAGTGGACGGTATGGCTACACCTTC.

In this sample, this clonotype turned up many times. The rearrangement joins TRBV10-3 to TRBJ2-3; perhaps TRBD2 as D (6 bases). V gave up 6 bases and J gave up 6 bases, with 16 bases separating them. CDR3 length: 14 amino acids. Germline V CDR1 and CDR2: ENHRY, SYGVKD. As DNA, the CDR3 is TGTGCCATCAGGCCGGGAGCTCAGATGGATACGCAGTATTTT. This sequence encodes CAIRPGAQMDTQYF.

This clonotype came up many times. The chain joins TRBV20-1 to TRBJ2-7, with 8 nucleotides matching TRBD2. The CDR3 spans 14 residues. V shed 3 bases and J 7 bases; nucleotides not matched to a gene: 11. Germline V gene lookup returns CDR1 DFQATT and CDR2 SNEGSKA (reference sequence). The CDR3 reads CSASDSAGVWEQYF. Here the CDR3 DNA reads TGCAGTGCTAGCGACTCAGCGGGAGTTTGGGAGCAGTACTTC.

In this sample, this clonotype turned up many times. This sequence joins TRBV20-1 and TRBJ2-7; 9 nucleotides agree with TRBD2. J gave up 4 bases and V 0 bases, and 4 bases lay outside the gene matches. Germline V gene lookup returns CDR1 DFQATT and CDR2 SNEGSKA (reference sequence). This CDR3 is 14 amino acids long. The CDR3 loop is CSARDQTSGYEQYF. DNA for the CDR3: TGCAGTGCTAGAGACCAGACTAGCGGTTACGAGCAGTACTTC.

With respect to this clonotype: This may stem from a read error, because a much larger clone lies one nucleotide away. The chain is built from TRBV29-1 and TRBJ2-5, with unresolved D. Germline assignment: CDR1 SQVTM and CDR2 ANQGSEA. This CDR3 comprises 13 residues. Trimming shortened V by 6 bases and J by 1 base, and 12 bases separated the two germline ends. The CDR3 region has the DNA TGCAGCGTCAGGACCCACCCCCAAGAGACCCAGTACTTC. This encodes CSVRTHPQETQYF. The full variable domain, rest sourced from reference TRBV29-1 and TRBJ2-5, is SAVISQKPSRDICQRGTSLTIQCQVDSQVTMMFWYRQQPGQSLTLIATANQGSEATYESGFVIDKFPISRPNLTFSTLTVSNMSPEDSSIYLCSVRTHPQETQYFGPGTRLLVL.

This clonotype was counted only a few times. The genes are TRBV4-3 and TRBJ2-1; D unclear. V was shortened by 4 bases and J by 6 bases, with 16 bases between the two germline ends. Germline V gives CDR1 LGHNA, CDR2 YSLEER. The CDR3 is 15 residues long. The CDR3, as DNA: TGCGCCAGCAGCCGGGGTCCGGCCCTGGGCAATGAGCAGTTCTTC. Its translation: CASSRGPALGNEQFF.

This clonotype was seen repeatedly, ten times or more. The chain couples TRBV10-3 to TRBJ1-2; no clear D gene. Per germline, CDR1 ENHRY and CDR2 SYGVKD. V was clipped by 0 bases and J by 2 bases, with 7 bases between them. The CDR3 has 14 residues. The CDR3 DNA reads TGTGCCATCAGTGAGTCTGGAGGGAACTATGGCTACACCTTC. Its translation is CAISESGGNYGYTF.